This T cell receptor (beta chain) was documented in a study of beta chain features in type 1 diabetes. The V and J ends lost 4 bases and 10 bases respectively, with 18 bases between them. Germline lookup yields CDR1 SGHRS and CDR2 YFSETQ. The CDR3 totals 14 residues. Notes on the study in general: The question left open here concerned HLA type influencing TCRB rearrangement. Whatever favoring of shorter templates PCR might show would apply equally to patients and controls. TCRB CDR3s from Type 1 diabetes patients were moderately but significantly shorter in all four CD4+ subsets.

As every portion of the isolated RNA was reverse transcribed, the sequencing read expressed TCRB transcripts. The assay was immunoSEQ multiplex PCR, and TCRdb's table has in-frame clones only and misses some. The sample contains around 180,000 clones, 7.8% of which appear only once. Note on this clone: What it binds is unknown.

The specimen sequenced was central memory CD4+ T cells from blood. The chain links TRBV5-1 to TRBJ2-1; possible D gene TRBD1, 5 bases. This sequence was found in a woman in her thirties or forties with type 1 diabetes. This CDR3 reads CASSTGQSTEEQFF. CDR3 DNA: TGCGCCAGCAGCACCGGGCAGTCGACAGAAGAGCAGTTCTTC.